This T cell receptor beta chain was documented in a study of response to subunit inactivated influenza vaccine. This clonotype appeared a few times. Its antigen remains unknown. This CDR3 has 16 residues. The germline V gene has CDR1 SGHTS and CDR2 YDEGEE. After removal of 8 bases from V and 3 bases from J, the junction contained 10 bases not matched to a gene. A single record per CDR3 protein comes from TCRdb applying MiXCR to the RT-PCR reads. The profile shows more than 400,000 distinct CDR3 sequences, roughly 7.9% of them singletons. Study-level results: Authors suggested each seasonal flu vaccination may recruit only limited numbers of new T cells.

This TCR was recovered from a man aged 50 to 75 who received an inactivated influenza vaccine. The V and J genes are TRBV5-8 and TRBJ2-1; 11 bases are a match to TRBD1. Here the sequenced sample was PBMCs from blood, taken 23 months after vaccination. The CDR3 is CASRTGGSFNYNEQFF. The CDR3 nucleotides read TGTGCCAGTCGGACAGGGGGCTCTTTTAACTACAATGAGCAGTTCTTC.